This TCR beta chain was identified during a study of tumor-infiltrating lymphocytes in primary liver carcinoma. Study-level information: The patients had histopathologically diagnosed primary liver carcinoma, and their disease was treated by surgical resection. Study results and caveats: Samples were bulk unsorted, so CD4+ and CD8+ repertoires were not compared. Tumor region pairs outstripped tumor-adjacent and tumor-blood pairs in overlap.

The CDR3 spans 15 residues. V was pared by 2 bases and J by 4 bases, with 14 bases between. A remark on this clonotype: As yet, its antigen is unknown. This sequence may be a read error, since a much larger clone differs from it by one base.

Unsorted whole blood yielded the blood RNA, and germline DNA was also extracted. The authors collected about 4 milliliters of peripheral blood before surgery. Synthesis of TCR beta cDNA was carried out from 500 ng total RNA with a constant-region primer. Slightly modified ARM-PCR with three nested multiplex PCR rounds yielded TCR beta libraries. Primers for the first two PCR rounds were TRBV1-TRBV30 forward primers and a C-beta reverse primer (about 10 cycles per round). TCRdb reanalysed the multiplex PCR reads using MiXCR and keeps one entry per CDR3 protein. The sample lists about 330,000 distinct CDR3 sequences; roughly 61% were seen once.

The chain has TRBV12-3 or TRBV12-4 and TRBJ2-5; perhaps TRBD1 as D (6 bases). This TCR came from a man aged 40-49 years with primary liver carcinoma and hepatitis B virus infection. The sequencing input was peripheral blood. In nucleotides, the CDR3 is TGTGCCAGCAGTTTACCCCCAGGGGACCCAGAGACCCAGTACTTC. Its translation: CASSLPPGDPETQYF.